This TCR beta chain came from a study of cytomegalovirus exposure and HLA in healthy donors. The study's findings and limits: Cytomegalovirus-associated TCR beta chains were listed, numbering under 200. In vitro assays verified that a few CMV-associated chains recognized CMV antigens specifically.

CDR1 is KGHSH, CDR2 LQKENI, per germline. CDR3 length equals 13 residues. Trimming removed 4 bases from V and 4 bases from J, with 11 bases in between. This clone was counted a single time. Its target is not known. Sequenced by immunoSEQ multiplex PCR; TCRdb stores in-frame clones only, minus some. The sample lists more than 100,000 clones, 88% occurring once. The chain couples TRBV18 to TRBJ2-7, with a possible D match to TRBD2 (5 bases). The sequence derives from a young woman in good health and CMV-seropositive. The specimen sequenced was PBMCs. The CDR3 nucleotides read TGTGCCAGCTCACTCGGGGTAGGTTACGAGCAGTACTTC. Translating it yields CASSLGVGYEQYF.